This T cell receptor (beta chain) appears in the sequencing data of a study of blood T cell repertoires in COVID-19. This CDR3 region has 15 residues. Germline CDR1 KGHSH, CDR2 LQKENI. Losses at the gene ends were 3 bases for V and 8 bases for J; bases not matched to a gene: 8. TCRdb's table, derived via immunoSEQ multiplex PCR, lists solely in-frame clones and lacks some. Among tens of thousands of clones, 90% were seen once, and the ten largest hold approximately 0.57%. Followed longitudinally, the Seattle patients had been enrolled during active infection. This clone has just one count. This receptor was identified in a man aged 50 to 59 with COVID-19, enrolled during active disease. The material sequenced was peripheral blood. This chain joins TRBV18 and TRBJ1-4; TRBD1 matches 8 bases. CDR3 sequence (DNA): TGTGCCAGCTCACCCGGGACAGGCGAATGGGAAAAACTGTTTTTT. It is translated as CASSPGTGEWEKLFF.